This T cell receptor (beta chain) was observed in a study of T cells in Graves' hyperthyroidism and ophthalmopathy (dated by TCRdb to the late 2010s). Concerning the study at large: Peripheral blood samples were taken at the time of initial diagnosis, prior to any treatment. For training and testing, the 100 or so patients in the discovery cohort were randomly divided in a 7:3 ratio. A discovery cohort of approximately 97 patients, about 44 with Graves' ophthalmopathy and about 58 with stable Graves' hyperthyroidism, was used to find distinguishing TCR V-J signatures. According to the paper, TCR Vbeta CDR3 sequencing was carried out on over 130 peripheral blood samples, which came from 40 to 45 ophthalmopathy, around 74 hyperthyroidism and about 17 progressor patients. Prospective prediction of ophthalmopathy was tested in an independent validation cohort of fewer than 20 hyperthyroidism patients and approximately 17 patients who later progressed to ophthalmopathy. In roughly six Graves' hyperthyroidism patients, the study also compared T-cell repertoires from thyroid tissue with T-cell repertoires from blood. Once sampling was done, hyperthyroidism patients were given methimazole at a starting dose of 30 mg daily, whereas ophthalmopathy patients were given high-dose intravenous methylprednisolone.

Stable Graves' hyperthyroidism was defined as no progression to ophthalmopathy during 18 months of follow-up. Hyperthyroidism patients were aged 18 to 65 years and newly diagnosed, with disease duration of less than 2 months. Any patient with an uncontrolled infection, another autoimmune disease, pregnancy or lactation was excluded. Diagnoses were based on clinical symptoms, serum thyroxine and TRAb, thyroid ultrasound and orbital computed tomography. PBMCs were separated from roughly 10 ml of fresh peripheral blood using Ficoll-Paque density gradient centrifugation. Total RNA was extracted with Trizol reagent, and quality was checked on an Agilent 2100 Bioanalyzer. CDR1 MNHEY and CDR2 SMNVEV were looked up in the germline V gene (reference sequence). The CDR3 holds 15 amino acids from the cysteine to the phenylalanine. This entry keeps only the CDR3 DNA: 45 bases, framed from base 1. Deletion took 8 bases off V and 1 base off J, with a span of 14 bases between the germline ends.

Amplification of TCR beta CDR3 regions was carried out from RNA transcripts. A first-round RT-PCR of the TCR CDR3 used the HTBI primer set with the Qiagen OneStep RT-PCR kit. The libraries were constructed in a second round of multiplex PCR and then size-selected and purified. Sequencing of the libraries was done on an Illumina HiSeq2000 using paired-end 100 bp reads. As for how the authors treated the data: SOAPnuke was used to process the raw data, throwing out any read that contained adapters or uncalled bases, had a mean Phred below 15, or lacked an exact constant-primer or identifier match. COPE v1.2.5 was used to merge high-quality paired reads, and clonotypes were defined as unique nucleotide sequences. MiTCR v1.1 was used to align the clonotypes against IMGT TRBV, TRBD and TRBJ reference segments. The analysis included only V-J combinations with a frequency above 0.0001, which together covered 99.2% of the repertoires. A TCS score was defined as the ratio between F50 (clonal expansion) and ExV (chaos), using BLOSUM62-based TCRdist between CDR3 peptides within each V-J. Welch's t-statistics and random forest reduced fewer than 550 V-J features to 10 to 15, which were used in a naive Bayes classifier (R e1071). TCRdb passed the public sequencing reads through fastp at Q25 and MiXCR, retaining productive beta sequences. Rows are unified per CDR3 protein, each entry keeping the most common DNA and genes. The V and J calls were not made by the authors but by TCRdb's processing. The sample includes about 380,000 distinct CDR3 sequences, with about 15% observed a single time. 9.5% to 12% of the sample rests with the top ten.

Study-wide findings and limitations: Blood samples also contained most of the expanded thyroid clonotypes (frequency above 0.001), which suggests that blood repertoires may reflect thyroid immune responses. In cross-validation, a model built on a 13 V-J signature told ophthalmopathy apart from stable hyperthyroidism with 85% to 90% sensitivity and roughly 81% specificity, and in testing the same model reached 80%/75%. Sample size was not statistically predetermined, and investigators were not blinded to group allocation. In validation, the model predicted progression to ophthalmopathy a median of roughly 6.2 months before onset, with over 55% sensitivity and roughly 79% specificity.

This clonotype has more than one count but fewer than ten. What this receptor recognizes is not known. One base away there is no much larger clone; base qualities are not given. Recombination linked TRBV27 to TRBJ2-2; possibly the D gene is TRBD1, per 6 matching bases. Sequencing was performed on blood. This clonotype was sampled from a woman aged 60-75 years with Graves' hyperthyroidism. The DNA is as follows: TGTGCCAGCGGCAGGGGCCCTTGGAACACCGGGGAGCTGTTTTTT. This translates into CASGRGPWNTGELFF.